What follows are 10 T cell receptor beta chains derived from one specimen sequenced in a study of T cell changes during pregnancy in multiple sclerosis. Sequencing used immunoSEQ multiplex PCR; TCRdb keeps in-frame clones, though not all of them. The table has about 70,000 clones, around nine tenths seen once. The specimen comprised peripheral blood, sampled in the second trimester of pregnancy. Receptors were obtained from a female donor in good health, enrolled as a control in a pregnancy study.

The chain joins TRBV7-2 to TRBJ2-5; 11 positions agree with TRBD2. Germline CDR1 is SGHTA and CDR2 is FQGNSA. CDR3 length: 16 amino acids. Trimming took 3 bases from V and 4 from J; bases not matched to a gene: 7. DNA of the CDR3: TGTGCCAGCAGCTTGGGCCTACTAGCGGGGGTAGAGACCCAGTACTTC. It specifies CASSLGLLAGVETQYF.

The genes are TRBV5-1 and TRBJ2-5; 11 bases fit TRBD1. CDR1 and CDR2 from the germline V gene are SGHRS and YFSETQ. Trimming removed 3 bases from V and 4 bases from J; junction bases left unmatched: 11. This CDR3 is built from 17 residues. CDR3: CASSSSWTGGLLETQYF. In nucleotides, the CDR3 is TGCGCCAGCAGCTCTTCCTGGACAGGGGGCCTATTAGAGACCCAGTACTTC.

V and J are TRBV7-2 and TRBJ1-5, with unresolved D. V lost 0 bases to trimming and J lost 7 bases, with 4 bases between them. Germline-derived CDR1 and CDR2 are SGHTA and FQGNSA. This CDR3 region has 12 residues. The CDR3 sequence is CASSLALQPQHF. In DNA, the CDR3 is TGTGCCAGCAGCTTAGCGCTACAGCCCCAGCATTTT.

This chain uses TRBV7-3 with TRBJ2-3, with 9 bases that match TRBD2. The CDR3 is 15 amino acids. The trim removed 6 bases at V and 2 bases at J, leaving 6 bases unmatched. Per germline, CDR1 SGHTA and CDR2 FQGTGA. The CDR3 DNA reads as TGTGCCAGCAGTCACGGGACTAGCTCCACAGATACGCAGTATTTT. Its translation: CASSHGTSSTDTQYF.

V gene TRBV15 combines with J gene TRBJ2-7, with 10 bases aligning to TRBD2. The CDR3 runs to 14 residues. With 5 bases clipped from V and 3 bases from J, the junction kept 4 bases outside the gene matches. CDR1 and CDR2 from the germline V gene are LNHNV and YYDKDF (reference sequence). Here the CDR3 reads CATSSASGGYEQYF. As DNA, the CDR3 is TGTGCCACCAGCTCCGCTAGCGGGGGCTACGAGCAGTACTTC.

This chain uses TRBV27 with TRBJ2-7; 8 positions agree with TRBD1. J lost 2 bases, V lost 5 bases, and 5 bases had no gene match. There are 14 residues in the CDR3. Germline CDR1 MNHEY, CDR2 SMNVEV (reference sequence). The CDR3 DNA is TGTGCCAGCAGTGGCTACAGGGGGGCCTACGAGCAGTACTTC. Amino acids: CASSGYRGAYEQYF.

CDR3 DNA sequence: TGTGCCAGCAGCGTAGAGGACAGGAGGAATGAGCAGTTCTTC. It is translated as CASSVEDRRNEQFF. The chain links TRBV9 to TRBJ2-1; 7 bases are shared with TRBD1. Germline trimming cut 0 bases from V and 7 bases from J; bases unmatched to any gene: 4. The CDR3 runs to 14 residues. Germline CDR1 and CDR2: SGDLS and YYNGEE. The variable domain in full, completed from reference TRBV9 and TRBJ2-1, reads DSGVTQTPKHLITATGQRVTLRCSPRSGDLSVYWYQQSLDQGLQFLIQYYNGEERAKGNILERFSAQQFPDLHSELNLSSLELGDSALYFCASSVEDRRNEQFFGPGTRLTVL.

The genes are TRBV5-4 and TRBJ2-7; 7 bases map to TRBD1. CDR3 length: 14 residues. Trimming took 4 bases from V and 3 from J; bases not matched to a gene: 7. Germline CDR1 and CDR2: SGHNT and YYREEE (reference sequence). CDR3 region: CASSPRDSRYEQYF. The CDR3 coding sequence is TGTGCCAGCAGCCCCCGGGACAGCCGCTACGAGCAGTACTTC.

The chain carries TRBV10-2 and TRBJ2-3; possibly TRBD1 for D (6 bases). Trimming cost V 8 bases and J 0 bases, with 12 bases left between them. The CDR3 runs 14 residues. The germline CDR1 and CDR2 sequences are WSHSY and SAAADI. Here the CDR3 reads CASRQDRSTDTQYF. DNA of the CDR3: TGCGCCAGCCGACAGGACAGAAGCACAGATACGCAGTATTTT.

The genes are TRBV19 and TRBJ1-6; D is unclear. CDR3 length equals 13 residues. The V gene's germline CDR1 is LNHDA and CDR2 SQIVND (reference sequence). Trimming pared 8 bases from V and 6 bases from J, leaving 11 bases between. CDR3 protein: CASALSGNSPLHF. For the CDR3, the DNA is TGTGCCAGTGCTTTGTCGGGTAATTCACCCCTCCACTTT.